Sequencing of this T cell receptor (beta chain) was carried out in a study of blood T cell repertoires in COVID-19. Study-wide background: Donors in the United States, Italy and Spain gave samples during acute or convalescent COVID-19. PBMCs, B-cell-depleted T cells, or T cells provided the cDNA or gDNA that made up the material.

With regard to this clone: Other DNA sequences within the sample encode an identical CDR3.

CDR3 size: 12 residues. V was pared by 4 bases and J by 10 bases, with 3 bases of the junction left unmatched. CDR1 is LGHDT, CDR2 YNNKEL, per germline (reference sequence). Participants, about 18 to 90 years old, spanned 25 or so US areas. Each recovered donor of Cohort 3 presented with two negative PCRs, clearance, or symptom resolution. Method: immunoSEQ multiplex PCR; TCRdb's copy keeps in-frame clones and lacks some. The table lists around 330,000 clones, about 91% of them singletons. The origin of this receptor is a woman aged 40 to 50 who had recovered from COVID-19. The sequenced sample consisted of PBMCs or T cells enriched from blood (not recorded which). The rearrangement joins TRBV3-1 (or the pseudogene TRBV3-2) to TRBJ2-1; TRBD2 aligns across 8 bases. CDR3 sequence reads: CASSLRGGEQFF. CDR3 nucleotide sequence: TGTGCCAGCAGCCTTCGGGGGGGAGAGCAGTTCTTC.